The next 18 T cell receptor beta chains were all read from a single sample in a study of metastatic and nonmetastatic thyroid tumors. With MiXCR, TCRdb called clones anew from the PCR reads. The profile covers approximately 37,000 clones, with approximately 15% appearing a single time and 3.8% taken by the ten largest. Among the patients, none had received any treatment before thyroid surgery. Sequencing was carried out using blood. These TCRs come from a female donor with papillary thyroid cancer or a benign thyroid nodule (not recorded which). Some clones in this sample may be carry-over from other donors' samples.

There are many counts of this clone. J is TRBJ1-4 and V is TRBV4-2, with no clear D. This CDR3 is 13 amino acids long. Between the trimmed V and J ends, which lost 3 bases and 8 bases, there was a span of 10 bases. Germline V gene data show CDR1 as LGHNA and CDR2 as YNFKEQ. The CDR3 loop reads CASSQGPGEKLFF. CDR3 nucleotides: TGTGCCAGCAGCCAGGGTCCGGGCGAAAAACTGTTTTTT.

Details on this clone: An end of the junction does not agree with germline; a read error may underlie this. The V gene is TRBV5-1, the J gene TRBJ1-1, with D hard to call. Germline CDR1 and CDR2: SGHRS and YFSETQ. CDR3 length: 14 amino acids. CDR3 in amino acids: CVSSFAEGNTEAFF. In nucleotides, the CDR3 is TGCGTCAGCAGCTTTGCCGAGGGTAACACTGAAGCTTTCTTT.

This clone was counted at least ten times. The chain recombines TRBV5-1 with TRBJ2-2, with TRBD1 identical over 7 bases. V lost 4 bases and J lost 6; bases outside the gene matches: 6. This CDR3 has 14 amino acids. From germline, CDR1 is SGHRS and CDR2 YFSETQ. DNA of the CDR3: TGCGCCAGCAGCCCATCAGGGGGAGCCGGGGAGCTGTTTTTT. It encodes CASSPSGGAGELFF.

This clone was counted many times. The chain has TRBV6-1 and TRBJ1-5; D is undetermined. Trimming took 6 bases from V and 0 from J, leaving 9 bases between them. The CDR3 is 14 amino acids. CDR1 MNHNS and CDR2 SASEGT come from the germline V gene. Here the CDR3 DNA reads TGTGCCAGCAGGCGGGAAAATAGCAATCAGCCCCAGCATTTT. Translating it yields CASRRENSNQPQHF.

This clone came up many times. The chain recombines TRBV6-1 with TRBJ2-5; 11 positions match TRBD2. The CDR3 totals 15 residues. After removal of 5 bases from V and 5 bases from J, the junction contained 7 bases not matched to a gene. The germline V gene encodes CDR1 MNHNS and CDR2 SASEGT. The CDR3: CASSPIAGGGETQYF. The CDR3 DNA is TGTGCCAGCAGTCCCATAGCGGGGGGGGGGGAGACCCAGTACTTC.

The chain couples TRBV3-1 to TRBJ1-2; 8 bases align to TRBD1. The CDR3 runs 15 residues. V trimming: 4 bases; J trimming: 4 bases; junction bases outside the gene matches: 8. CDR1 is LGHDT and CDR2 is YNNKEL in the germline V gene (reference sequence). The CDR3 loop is CASSLGAGGIYGYTF. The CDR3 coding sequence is TGTGCCAGCAGCCTCGGGGCAGGGGGCATCTATGGCTACACCTTC.

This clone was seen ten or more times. The CDR3 here is CSARGPGFRETQYF. The CDR3 bases are TGCAGTGCTAGAGGGCCCGGGTTCAGAGAGACCCAGTACTTC. V gene TRBV20-1 combines with J gene TRBJ2-5; no firm D call. CDR3 length: 14 amino acids. CDR1 is DFQATT, CDR2 SNEGSKA, per germline (reference sequence). Trimming stripped 1 base from V and 4 bases from J, with 13 bases between.

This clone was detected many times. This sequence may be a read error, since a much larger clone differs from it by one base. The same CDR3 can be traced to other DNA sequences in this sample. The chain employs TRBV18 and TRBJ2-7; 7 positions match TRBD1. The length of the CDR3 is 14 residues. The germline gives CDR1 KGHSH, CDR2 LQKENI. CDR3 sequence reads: CASSPDRNHYGQYF. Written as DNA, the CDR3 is TGTGCCAGCTCACCGGACAGGAATCACTACGGGCAGTACTTC.

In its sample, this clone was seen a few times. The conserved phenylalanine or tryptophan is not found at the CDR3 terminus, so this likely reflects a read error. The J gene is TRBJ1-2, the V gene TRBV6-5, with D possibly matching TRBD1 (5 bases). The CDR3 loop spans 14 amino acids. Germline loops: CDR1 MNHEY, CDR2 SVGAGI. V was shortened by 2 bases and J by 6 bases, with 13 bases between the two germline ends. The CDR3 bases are TGTGCCAGCAGTTACGGTACAGGTTTAAATGGCTACACCCTC. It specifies CASSYGTGLNGYTL.

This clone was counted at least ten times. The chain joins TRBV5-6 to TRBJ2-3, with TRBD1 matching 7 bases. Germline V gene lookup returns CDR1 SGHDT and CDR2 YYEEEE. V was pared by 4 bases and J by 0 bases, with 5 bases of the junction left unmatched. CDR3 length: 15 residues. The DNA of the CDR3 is TGTGCCAGCAGCGTAGGGACAGTTAGCACAGATACGCAGTATTTT. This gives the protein CASSVGTVSTDTQYF.

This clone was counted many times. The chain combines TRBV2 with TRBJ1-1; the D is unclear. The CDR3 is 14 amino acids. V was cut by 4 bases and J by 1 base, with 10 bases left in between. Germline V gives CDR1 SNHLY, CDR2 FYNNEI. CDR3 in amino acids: CASSAPARNTEAFF. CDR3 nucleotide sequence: TGTGCCAGCAGTGCCCCGGCACGGAACACTGAAGCTTTCTTT.

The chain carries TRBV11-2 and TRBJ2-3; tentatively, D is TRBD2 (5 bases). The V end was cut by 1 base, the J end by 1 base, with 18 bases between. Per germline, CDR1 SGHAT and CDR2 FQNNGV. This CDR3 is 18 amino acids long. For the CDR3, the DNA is TGTGCCAGCAGCTTAGGTAATCTAGCCGGTAGGGGCACAGATACGCAGTATTTT. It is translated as CASSLGNLAGRGTDTQYF.

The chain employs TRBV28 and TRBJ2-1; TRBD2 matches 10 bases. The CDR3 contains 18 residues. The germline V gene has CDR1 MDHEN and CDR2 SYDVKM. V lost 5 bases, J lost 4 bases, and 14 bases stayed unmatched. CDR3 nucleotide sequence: TGTGCCAGCAGTCCCACTAGACGGACTAGCGGACGATACAATGAGCAGTTCTTC. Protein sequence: CASSPTRRTSGRYNEQFF.

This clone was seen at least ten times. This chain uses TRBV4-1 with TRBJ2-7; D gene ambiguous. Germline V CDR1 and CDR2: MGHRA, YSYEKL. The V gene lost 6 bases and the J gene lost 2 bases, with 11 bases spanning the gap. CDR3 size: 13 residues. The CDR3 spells CASSTSPPYEQYF. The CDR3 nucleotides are TGCGCCAGCAGTACATCACCACCCTACGAGCAGTACTTC.

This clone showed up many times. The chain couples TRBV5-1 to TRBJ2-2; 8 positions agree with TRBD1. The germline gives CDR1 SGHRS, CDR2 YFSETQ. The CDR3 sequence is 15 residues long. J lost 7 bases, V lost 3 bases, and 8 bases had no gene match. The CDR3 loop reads CASSSKTGAYGELFF. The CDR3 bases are TGCGCCAGCAGCTCCAAGACAGGGGCGTACGGGGAGCTGTTTTTT.

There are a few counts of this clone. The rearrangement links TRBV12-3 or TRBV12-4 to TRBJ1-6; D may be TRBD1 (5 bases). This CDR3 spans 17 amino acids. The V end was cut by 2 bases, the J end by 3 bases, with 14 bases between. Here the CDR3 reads CASSLTHGTLYNSPLHF. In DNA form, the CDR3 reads TGTGCCAGCAGTTTAACCCACGGGACCCTCTATAATTCACCCCTCCACTTT.

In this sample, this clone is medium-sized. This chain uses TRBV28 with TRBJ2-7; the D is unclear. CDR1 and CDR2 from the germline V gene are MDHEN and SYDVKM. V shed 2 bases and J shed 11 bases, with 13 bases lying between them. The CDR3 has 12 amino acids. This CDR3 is CASSLGQSSEYF. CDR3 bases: TGTGCCAGCAGTTTAGGGCAATCGAGCGAGTACTTC.

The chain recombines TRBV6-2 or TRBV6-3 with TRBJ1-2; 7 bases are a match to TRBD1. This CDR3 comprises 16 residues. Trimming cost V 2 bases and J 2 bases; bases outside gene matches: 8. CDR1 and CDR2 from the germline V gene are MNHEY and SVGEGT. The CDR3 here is CASSYDRDVLNYGYTF. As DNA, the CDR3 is TGTGCCAGCAGTTACGACAGGGATGTTCTGAACTATGGCTACACCTTC.